This T cell receptor (beta chain) originates from a study of radiation and T cells in renal cell carcinoma. Time point: blood 2 weeks post-SBRT. The sample's treatment: 15 Gy SBRT to primary tumor, nephrectomy 4 weeks later. TCRdb's copy holds only in-frame clones and misses some; the assay was immunoSEQ multiplex PCR. The profile shows about 130,000 clones, more than 80% of them singletons. The CDR3 runs to 16 residues. V dropped 0 bases and J dropped 0 bases, with 11 bases sitting between them. From germline, CDR1 is SGHRS and CDR2 YFSETQ. Here the sequenced sample was blood, taken from a patient whose treatment included radiotherapy and nephrectomy. The sequence was collected from a woman in her sixties or seventies with renal cell carcinoma. This chain joins TRBV5-1 and TRBJ2-3; D may be TRBD1 (5 bases). The CDR3 coding sequence is TGCGCCAGCAGCTTGGAGGGCAGGGCAAGCACAGATACGCAGTATTTT. Its protein product is CASSLEGRASTDTQYF.